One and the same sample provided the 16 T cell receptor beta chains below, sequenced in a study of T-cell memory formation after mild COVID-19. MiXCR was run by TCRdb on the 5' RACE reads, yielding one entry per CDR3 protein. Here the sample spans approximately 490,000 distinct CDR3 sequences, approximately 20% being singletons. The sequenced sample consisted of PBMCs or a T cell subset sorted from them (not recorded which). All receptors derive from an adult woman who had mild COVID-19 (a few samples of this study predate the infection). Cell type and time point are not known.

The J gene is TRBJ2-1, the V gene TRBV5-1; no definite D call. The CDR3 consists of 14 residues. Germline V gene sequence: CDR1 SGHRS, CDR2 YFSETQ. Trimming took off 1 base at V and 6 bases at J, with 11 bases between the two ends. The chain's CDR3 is CASSLSGSPNEQFF. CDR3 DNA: TGCGCCAGCAGCTTGTCGGGCAGTCCCAATGAGCAGTTCTTC. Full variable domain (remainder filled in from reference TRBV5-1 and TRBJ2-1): KAGVTQTPRYLIKTRGQQVTLSCSPISGHRSVSWYQQTPGQGLQFLFEYFSETQRNKGNFPGRFSGRQFSNSRSEMNVSTLELGDSALYLCASSLSGSPNEQFFGPGTRLTVL.

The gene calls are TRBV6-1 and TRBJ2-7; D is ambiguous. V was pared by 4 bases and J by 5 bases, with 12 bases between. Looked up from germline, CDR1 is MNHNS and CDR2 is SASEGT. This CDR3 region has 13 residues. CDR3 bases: TGTGCCAGCAGTGGAGTCCTAACCAACGAGCAGTACTTC. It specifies CASSGVLTNEQYF.

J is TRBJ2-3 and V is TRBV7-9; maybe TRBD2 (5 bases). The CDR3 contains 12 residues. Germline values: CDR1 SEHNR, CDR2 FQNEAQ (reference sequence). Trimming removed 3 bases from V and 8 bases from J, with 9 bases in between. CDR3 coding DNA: TGTGCCAGCAGCTTTGTGGAGGCTACGCAGTATTTT. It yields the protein CASSFVEATQYF.

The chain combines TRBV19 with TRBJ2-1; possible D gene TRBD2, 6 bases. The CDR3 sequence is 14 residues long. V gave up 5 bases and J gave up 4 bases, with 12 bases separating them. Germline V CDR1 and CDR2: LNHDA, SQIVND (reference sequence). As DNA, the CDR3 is TGTGCCAGTAGTGGAGGGACGGATTACAATGAGCAGTTCTTC. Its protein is CASSGGTDYNEQFF. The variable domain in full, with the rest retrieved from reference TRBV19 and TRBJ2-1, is DGGITQSPKYLFRKEGQNVTLSCEQNLNHDAMYWYRQDPGQGLRLIYYSQIVNDFQKGDIAEGYSVSREKKESFPLTVTSAQKNPTAFYLCASSGGTDYNEQFFGPGTRLTVL.

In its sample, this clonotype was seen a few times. The CDR3 reads CASSQGGRVSYEQYF. As DNA, the CDR3 is TGTGCCAGCAGCCAAGGTGGCAGAGTCTCCTACGAGCAGTACTTC. This chain joins TRBV4-2 and TRBJ2-7; D remains ambiguous. The germline V gene encodes CDR1 LGHNA and CDR2 YNFKEQ. Trimming pared 1 base from V and 0 bases from J, leaving 10 bases between. CDR3 length equals 15 residues.

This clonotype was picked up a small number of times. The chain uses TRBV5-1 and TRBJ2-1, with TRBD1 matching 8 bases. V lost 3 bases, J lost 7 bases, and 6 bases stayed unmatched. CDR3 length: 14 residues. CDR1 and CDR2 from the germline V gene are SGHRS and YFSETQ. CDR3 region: CASSYPGQVNEQFF. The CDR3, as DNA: TGCGCCAGCAGCTACCCGGGACAGGTTAATGAGCAGTTCTTC.

CDR3 in DNA: TGTGCCACCAGTGAATCAGACAGGGTGTACACCGGGGAGCTGTTTTTT. This sequence encodes CATSESDRVYTGELFF. The chain joins TRBV24-1 to TRBJ2-2; 7 positions match TRBD1. V lost 4 bases, J lost 3 bases, and 7 bases stayed unmatched. The CDR3 contains 16 residues. Germline assignment: CDR1 KGHDR and CDR2 SFDVKD.

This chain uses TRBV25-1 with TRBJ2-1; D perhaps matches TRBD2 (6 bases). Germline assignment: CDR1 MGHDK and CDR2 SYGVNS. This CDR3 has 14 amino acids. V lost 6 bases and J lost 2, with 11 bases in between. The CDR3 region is CASSRDSPYNEQFF. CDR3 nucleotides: TGTGCCAGCAGCCGGGACTCACCCTACAATGAGCAGTTCTTC. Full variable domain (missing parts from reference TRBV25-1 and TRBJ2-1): EADIYQTPRYLVIGTGKKITLECSQTMGHDKMYWYQQDPGMELHLIHYSYGVNSTEKGDLSSESTVSRIRTEHFPLTLESARPSHTSQYLCASSRDSPYNEQFFGPGTRLTVL.

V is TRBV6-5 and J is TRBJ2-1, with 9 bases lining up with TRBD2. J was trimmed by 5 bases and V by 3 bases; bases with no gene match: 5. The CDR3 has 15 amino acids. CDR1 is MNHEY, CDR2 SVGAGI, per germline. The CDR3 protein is CASSYSTSGDNEQFF. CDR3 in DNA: TGTGCCAGCAGTTATTCGACTAGCGGTGACAATGAGCAGTTCTTC.

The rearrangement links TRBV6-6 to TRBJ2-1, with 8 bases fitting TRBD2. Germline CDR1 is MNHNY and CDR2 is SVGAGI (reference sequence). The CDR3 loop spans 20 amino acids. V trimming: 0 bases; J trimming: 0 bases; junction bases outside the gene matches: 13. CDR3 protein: CASSYSAGADPSSSYNEQFF. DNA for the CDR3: TGTGCCAGCAGTTACTCAGCGGGAGCCGACCCCTCTAGCTCCTACAATGAGCAGTTCTTC.

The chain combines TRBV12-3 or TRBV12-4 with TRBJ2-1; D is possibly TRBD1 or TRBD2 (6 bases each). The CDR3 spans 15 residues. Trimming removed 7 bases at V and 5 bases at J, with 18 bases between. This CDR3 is CASTPRRGLNNEQFF. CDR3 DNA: TGTGCCAGCACCCCCCGCCGGGGGCTGAACAATGAGCAGTTCTTC.

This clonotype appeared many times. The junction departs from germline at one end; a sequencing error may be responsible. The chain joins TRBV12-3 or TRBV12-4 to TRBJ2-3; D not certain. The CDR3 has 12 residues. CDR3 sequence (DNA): TGCGCCAGCAGCTTCGGCACAGATACGCAGTATTTT. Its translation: CASSFGTDTQYF.

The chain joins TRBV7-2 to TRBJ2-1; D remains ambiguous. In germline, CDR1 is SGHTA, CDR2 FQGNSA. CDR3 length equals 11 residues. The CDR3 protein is CCSQRYNEQFF. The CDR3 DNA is TGTTGCAGCCAACGGTACAATGAGCAGTTCTTC.

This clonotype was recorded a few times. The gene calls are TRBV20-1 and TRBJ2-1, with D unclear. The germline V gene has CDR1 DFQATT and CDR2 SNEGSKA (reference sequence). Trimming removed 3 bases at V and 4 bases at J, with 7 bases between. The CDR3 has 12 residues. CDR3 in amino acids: CSARLQYNEQFF. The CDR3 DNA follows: TGCAGTGCTAGGCTCCAATACAATGAGCAGTTCTTC.

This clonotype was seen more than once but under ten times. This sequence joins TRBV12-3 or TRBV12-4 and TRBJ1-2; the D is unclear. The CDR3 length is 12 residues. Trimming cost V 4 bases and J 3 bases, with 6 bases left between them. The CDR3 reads CASSYSDYGYTF. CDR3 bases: TGTGCCAGCAGTTATAGCGACTATGGCTACACCTTC.

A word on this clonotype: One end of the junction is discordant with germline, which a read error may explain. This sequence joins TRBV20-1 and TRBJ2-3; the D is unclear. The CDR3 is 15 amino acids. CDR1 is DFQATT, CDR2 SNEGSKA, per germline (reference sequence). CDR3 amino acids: CSASQVPTSTDTKYF. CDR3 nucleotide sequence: TGCAGTGCTAGTCAGGTCCCGACCAGCACAGATACGAAGTATTTT.